The clone carrying this T cell receptor beta chain has only a few counts. Germline V gene data show CDR1 as SGHRS and CDR2 as YFSETQ. Trimming removed 0 bases from V and 3 bases from J; junction bases left unmatched: 2. CDR3 length: 14 amino acids. This record belongs to a study of Graves' ophthalmopathy and Graves' hyperthyroidism. From RNA, the CDR3 regions of TCR beta chains were amplified and sequenced. First-round RT-PCR relied on HTBI primers, and a second-round multiplex PCR came next. MiXCR, run by TCRdb on the multiplex PCR reads, gives a single entry per CDR3 protein. In the table there are 300,000 or so distinct CDR3 sequences, about a sixth of which are singletons.

The sequencing sample was made of peripheral blood. This clonotype was obtained from an adult man with Graves' ophthalmopathy. The chain recombines TRBV5-1 with TRBJ2-7, with TRBD1 matching over 8 bases. CDR3 in amino acids: CASSLAGGHYEQYF. CDR3 sequence (DNA): TGCGCCAGCAGCTTGGCAGGGGGCCACTACGAGCAGTACTTC.